This T cell receptor (beta chain) emerged from a study of T cells in localized non-small cell lung cancer. Whole-study findings and limits: In adjacent lung appeared a median approximately 61 of the top 100 tumor clones. T cell clonality was highest in uninvolved adjacent lung, above tumor. A raised T cell density in blood coincided with lengthier overall survival.

The assay was immunoSEQ multiplex PCR, and TCRdb's table has in-frame clones only and misses some. Counted here are 40,000 to 55,000 clones, approximately 80% occurring once; the ten biggest clones make up approximately 17%. A note on this clone: The antigen is not known.

The clonotype comes from a man aged 35-69 years with stage III lung adenocarcinoma. Sequencing used peripheral blood mononuclear cells, obtained before any cancer treatment.

As DNA, the CDR3 is TGTGCCAGCAGCTTAGAAAGGGAACTGAAAACTTTCTTT. Its protein product is CASSLERELKTFF. V and J are TRBV7-8 and TRBJ1-1; D unclear. Trimming removed 1 base from V and 12 bases from J, with 15 bases in between. Germline V lookup: CDR1 SGHVS, CDR2 FQNEAQ. This CDR3 is built from 13 residues.